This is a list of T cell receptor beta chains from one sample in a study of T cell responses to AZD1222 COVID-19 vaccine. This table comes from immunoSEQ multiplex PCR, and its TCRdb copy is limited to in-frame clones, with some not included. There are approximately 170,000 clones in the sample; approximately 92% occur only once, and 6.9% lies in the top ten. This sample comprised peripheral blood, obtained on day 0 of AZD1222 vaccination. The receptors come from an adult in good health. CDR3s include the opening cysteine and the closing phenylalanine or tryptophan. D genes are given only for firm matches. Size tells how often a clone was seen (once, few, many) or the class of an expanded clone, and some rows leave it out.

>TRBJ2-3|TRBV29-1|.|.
TGCAGCGTTCCGGAGGCAGATACGCAGTATTTT
CSVPEADTQYF
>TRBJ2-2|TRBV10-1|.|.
TGCGCCAGCAGTTCCTACACCGGGGAGCTGTTTTTT
CASSSYTGELFF
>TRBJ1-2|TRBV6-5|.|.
TGTGCCAGCAGCCGCGAGATGCGTGGCTACACCTTC
CASSREMRGYTF
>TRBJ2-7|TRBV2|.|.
TGTGCCAGCAGCTTTAGCCAAGCCTACGAGCAGTACTTC
CASSFSQAYEQYF
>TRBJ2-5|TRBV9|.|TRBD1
TGTGCCAGCAGCGTAGTAGTTAGGAACAGGGGGCAAGAGACCCAGTACTTC
CASSVVVRNRGQETQYF
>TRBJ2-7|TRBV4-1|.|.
TGCGCCAGCAGCCAAGGGGACGGATACGAGCAGTACTTC
CASSQGDGYEQYF
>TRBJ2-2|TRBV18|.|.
TGTGCCAGCTCCCCACAATCGGGCACCGGGGAGCTGTTTTTT
CASSPQSGTGELFF
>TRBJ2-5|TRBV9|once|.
TGTGCCAGCAGCCCCGGGCGAGATAACCAAGAGACCCAGTACTTC
CASSPGRDNQETQYF
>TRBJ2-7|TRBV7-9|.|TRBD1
TGTGCCAGCAGCTCGGGACAGGGTGTGGCCGAGCAGTACTTC
CASSSGQGVAEQYF
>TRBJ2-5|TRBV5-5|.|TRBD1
TGTGCCAGCAGCCCGGGACAGGGTGGAGAGACCCAGTACTTC
CASSPGQGGETQYF
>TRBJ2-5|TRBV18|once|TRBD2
TGTGCCAGCTCACCGGTAGCGGGGGAAGAGACCCAGTACTTC
CASSPVAGEETQYF
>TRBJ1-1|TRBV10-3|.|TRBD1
TGTGCCATCAGTGGGGACTTTGGACAGGGAATTAACGTGAACACTGAAGCTTTCTTT
CAISGDFGQGINVNTEAFF
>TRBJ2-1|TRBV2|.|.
TGTGCCCGTCCAAAGGGATCAGGGGACAATGAGCAGTTCTTC
CARPKGSGDNEQFF
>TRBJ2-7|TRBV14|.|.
TGTGCCAGCAGCCGCCAACCCTACGAGCAGTACTTC
CASSRQPYEQYF
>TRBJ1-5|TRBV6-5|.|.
TGTGCCAGCAGTTACTCGTCAGACCGAAATCAGCCCCAGCATTTT
CASSYSSDRNQPQHF
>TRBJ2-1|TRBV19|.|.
TGTGCCAGTAGTATATTCAGCTCCTACAATGAGCAGTTCTTC
CASSIFSSYNEQFF